These T cell receptor gamma chains were read from a single sample in a study of intestinal T cells in coeliac disease. TCRdb called clones anew from the multiplex PCR reads with CATT. The sample consists of roughly 970 gamma-chain clones, 45% to 55% of them appearing once. What was sequenced was a duodenal biopsy. The source of these receptors is a human donor with celiac disease. The CDR3 runs from the conserved cysteine through the conserved F or W. Rows give clone size only sometimes, using once, few, many, or a class for an expanded clone.

J gene	clone size	V gene	CDR3 protein	CDR3 DNA
TRGJ1/TRGJ2	-	TRGV8	CATWDRKGYYKKLF	TGTGCCACCTGGGATAGAAAGGGTTATTATAAGAAACTCTTT
TRGJ1/TRGJ2	-	TRGV3	CATWIHLIYKKLF	TGTGCCACCTGGATACACCTTATTTATAAGAAACTCTTT
TRGJP2	-	TRGV2	CATLGRALSSDWIKTF	TGTGCCACCTTGGGACGGGCCCTAAGTAGTGATTGGATCAAGACGTTT
TRGJ1/TRGJ2	-	TRGV9	CALWEVQKVRYKKLF	TGTGCCTTGTGGGAGGTGCAAAAGGTTCGGTATAAGAAACTCTTT
TRGJ1/TRGJ2	-	TRGV11	CTTVPAGISTGGLF	-
TRGJ1/TRGJ2	few	TRGV4	CASRFDKKLF	TGTGCCTCTAGGTTCGATAAGAAACTCTTT
TRGJP2	large	TRGV2	CATWDGIDWIKTF	TGTGCCACCTGGGACGGCATCGATTGGATCAAGACGTTT
TRGJP2	large	TRGV2	CATWDVSDWIKTF	TGTGCCACCTGGGATGTAAGTGATTGGATCAAGACGTTT
TRGJ1/TRGJ2	once	TRGV4	CATWDGLFIKKLF	TGTGCCACCTGGGATGGGCTCTTTATAAAGAAACTCTTT
TRGJP2	once	TRGV10	CAAWDYIRGFACSSDWIKTF	TGTGCTGCGTGGGATTATATAAGGGGGTTTGCTTGTAGTAGTGATTGGATCAAGACGTTT
TRGJ1/TRGJ2	large	TRGV10	CAAWGKNYYKKLF	TGTGCTGCGTGGGGAAAGAATTATTATAAGAAACTCTTT
TRGJ1/TRGJ2	-	TRGV10	CAAWDPRLGMKLF	TGTGCTGCGTGGGATCCAAGACTTGGAATGAAACTCTTT
TRGJP1	-	TRGV10	CAAPLAVGWFKIF	TGTGCTGCGCCACTTGCGGTTGGTTGGTTCAAGATATTT
TRGJ1/TRGJ2	few	TRGV3	CATGTADYYKKLF	TGTGCCACTGGGACAGCTGATTATTATAAGAAACTCTTT
TRGJP2	-	TRGV2	CAGLGRSGDWIKTF	TGTGCCGGCCTGGGACGGTCGGGGGATTGGATCAAGACGTTT
TRGJP1	few	TRGV10	CAAWDFVPTGWFKIF	TGTGCTGCGTGGGATTTTGTCCCCACTGGTTGGTTCAAGATATTT
TRGJ1/TRGJ2	-	TRGV9	CALWEVQGFDYKKLF	TGTGCCTTGTGGGAGGTGCAGGGGTTCGATTATAAGAAACTCTTT
TRGJ1/TRGJ2	large	TRGV4	CATWAPSGYYKKLF	TGTGCCACCTGGGCCCCGTCCGGTTATTATAAGAAACTCTTT
TRGJ1/TRGJ2	-	TRGV10	CACVVSARKLF	TGTGCCTGCGTGGTAAGTGCCCGGAAACTCTTT
TRGJ1/TRGJ2	-	TRGV4	CATWGYKKLF	TGTGCCACCTGGGGCTATAAGAAACTCTTT
TRGJ1/TRGJ2	-	TRGV5	CATWDVGEELF	TGTGCCACCTGGGACGTAGGGGAGGAGCTCTTT
TRGJ1/TRGJ2	-	TRGV3	CATYQYKKLF	TGTGCCACCTATCAGTATAAGAAACTCTTT
TRGJ1/TRGJ2	-	TRGV9	CALWECHYKKLF	TGTGCCTTGTGGGAGTGCCATTATAAGAAACTCTTT
TRGJP1	large	TRGV10	CAAWDNTTGWFKIF	TGTGCTGCGTGGGATAATACCACTGGTTGGTTCAAGATATTT
TRGJ1/TRGJ2	large	TRGV9	CALWESRYKKLF	TGTGCCTTGTGGGAGAGTCGGTATAAGAAACTCTTT
TRGJ1/TRGJ2	large	TRGV2	CATWDGHGYYKKLF	TGTGCCACCTGGGACGGGCATGGTTATTATAAGAAACTCTTT
TRGJP1	few	TRGV10	CAALGLWATGWFKIF	TGTGCTGCGTTGGGATTATGGGCCACTGGTTGGTTCAAGATATTT
TRGJP1	few	TRGV10	CAAWDPQSTGWFKIF	TGTGCTGCGTGGGACCCTCAGAGCACTGGTTGGTTCAAGATATTT
TRGJP1	-	TRGV2	CATWTATLGFKIF	TGTGCCACCTGGACTGCAACACTGGGGTTCAAGATATTT
TRGJP1	-	TRGV3	CTWDSHHYTGWFKIF	TGCACCTGGGACAGTCATCACTACACTGGTTGGTTCAAGATATTT
TRGJ1/TRGJ2	-	TRGV4	CATWDGGTKGIKKLF	TGTGCCACCTGGGATGGTGGTACGAAGGGGATAAAGAAACTCTTT
TRGJ1/TRGJ2	-	TRGV10	CAAWDQNYYKKLF	TGTGCCGCGTGGGACCAGAATTATTATAAGAAACTCTTT
TRGJ1/TRGJ2	large	TRGV10	CAAWDREKLF	TGTGCTGCGTGGGATCGCGAGAAACTCTTT
TRGJ1/TRGJ2	once	TRGV2	CATWDGPFIIKKLF	TGTGCCACCTGGGACGGCCCCTTTATTATAAAGAAACTCTTT
TRGJ1/TRGJ2	large	TRGV10	CAAWDLVNYYKKLF	TGTGCTGCGTGGGATTTGGTGAATTATTATAAGAAACTCTTT
TRGJ1/TRGJ2	large	TRGV11	CACWISHWDYKKLF	TGTGCCTGCTGGATTAGTCACTGGGACTATAAGAAACTCTTT
TRGJP2	-	TRGV2	CADLGRLSSDWIKTF	TGTGCCGACCTAGGACGGCTAAGTAGTGATTGGATCAAGACGTTT
TRGJ1/TRGJ2	-	TRGV9	CACGIHKKLF	TGTGCTTGTGGGATACATAAGAAACTCTTT
TRGJP1	-	TRGV2	CATLGRDLGWFKIF	TGTGCCACCTTGGGACGCGATCTAGGTTGGTTCAAGATATTT
TRGJ1/TRGJ2	-	TRGV10	CAAWVPYYKKLF	TGTGCTGCGTGGGTCCCCTATTATAAGAAACTCTTT
TRGJP1	-	TRGV10	CAAWENISLTGWFKIF	TGTGCTGCGTGGGAGAACATATCCCTTACTGGTTGGTTCAAGATATTT
TRGJ1/TRGJ2	large	TRGV9	CALWEVHSIYYKKLF	TGTGCCTTGTGGGAGGTGCACTCAATTTATTATAAGAAACTCTTT
TRGJ1/TRGJ2	large	TRGV4	CATWDGPEKLF	TGTGCCACCTGGGATGGGCCAGAGAAACTCTTT
TRGJ1/TRGJ2	-	TRGV5P	CATWGRLYYYKKLF	TGTGCCACCTGGGGCAGGTTATATTATTATAAGAAACTCTTT
TRGJP2	once	TRGV2	CATWDGPACSDWIKTF	TGTGCCACCTGGGACGGCCCTGCGTGTAGTGATTGGATCAAGACGTTT
TRGJ1/TRGJ2	few	TRGV3	CATWDRPDYYKKLF	TGTGCCACCTGGGACAGGCCTGATTATTATAAGAAACTCTTT
TRGJ1/TRGJ2	-	TRGV3	CATWDRRRIIFYKKLF	TGTGCCACCTGGGACAGGCGGCGAATTATTTTTTATAAGAAACTCTTT
TRGJP1	-	TRGV2	CADLGRRAPDTTGWFKIF	TGTGCCGACCTGGGACGCCGCGCCCCGGATACCACTGGTTGGTTCAAGATATTT
TRGJP1	once	TRGV10	CAVWLGFKIF	TGTGCTGTGTGGTTGGGGTTCAAGATATTT
TRGJP1	few	TRGV10	CAAWDLGGWFKIF	TGTGCTGCGTGGGACCTCGGGGGTTGGTTCAAGATATTT
TRGJ1/TRGJ2	large	TRGV2	CATWDDPNWDYYKKLF	TGTGCCACCTGGGACGACCCTAATTGGGATTATTATAAGAAACTCTTT
TRGJ1/TRGJ2	-	TRGV3	CATWDRRGLRNVF	TGTGCCACCTGGGACAGGCGAGGGTTGAGAAACGTCTTT
TRGJ1/TRGJ2	once	TRGV4	CATWEPANYYKKLF	TGTGCCACCTGGGAACCCGCGAATTATTATAAGAAACTCTTT
TRGJ1/TRGJ2	-	TRGV10	CAAWVKNYYKKLF	TGTGCTGCGTGGGTCAAGAATTATTATAAGAAACTCTTT
TRGJP1	-	TRGV3	CATWDRKIPTGWFKIF	TGTGCCACCTGGGACAGGAAAATACCTACTGGTTGGTTCAAGATATTT
TRGJ1/TRGJ2	-	TRGV2	CATWETFKKLF	TGTGCCACCTGGGAAACCTTTAAGAAACTCTTT
TRGJP1	large	TRGV4	CATWDRTRFKIF	TGTGCCACCTGGGATAGGACCCGGTTCAAGATATTT